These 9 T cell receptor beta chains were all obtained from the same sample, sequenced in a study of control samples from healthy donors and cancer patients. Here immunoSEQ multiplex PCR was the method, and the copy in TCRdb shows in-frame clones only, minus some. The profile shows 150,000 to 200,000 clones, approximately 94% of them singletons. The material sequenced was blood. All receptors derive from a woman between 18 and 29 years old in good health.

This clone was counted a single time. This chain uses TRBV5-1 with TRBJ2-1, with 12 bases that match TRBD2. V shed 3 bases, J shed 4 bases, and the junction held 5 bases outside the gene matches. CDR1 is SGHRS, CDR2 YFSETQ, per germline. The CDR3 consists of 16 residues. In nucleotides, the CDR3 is TGCGCCAGCAGCTGGACTAGCGGGAAAAGGTACAATGAGCAGTTCTTC. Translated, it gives CASSWTSGKRYNEQFF. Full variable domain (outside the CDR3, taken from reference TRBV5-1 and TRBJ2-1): KAGVTQTPRYLIKTRGQQVTLSCSPISGHRSVSWYQQTPGQGLQFLFEYFSETQRNKGNFPGRFSGRQFSNSRSEMNVSTLELGDSALYLCASSWTSGKRYNEQFFGPGTRLTVL.

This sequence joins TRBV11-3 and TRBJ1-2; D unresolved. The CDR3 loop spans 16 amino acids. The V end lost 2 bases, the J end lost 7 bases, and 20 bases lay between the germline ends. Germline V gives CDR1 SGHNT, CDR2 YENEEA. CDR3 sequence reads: CASSLPPVYPSFGYTF. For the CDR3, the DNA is TGTGCCAGCAGCTTACCACCAGTATATCCGTCCTTTGGCTACACCTTC.

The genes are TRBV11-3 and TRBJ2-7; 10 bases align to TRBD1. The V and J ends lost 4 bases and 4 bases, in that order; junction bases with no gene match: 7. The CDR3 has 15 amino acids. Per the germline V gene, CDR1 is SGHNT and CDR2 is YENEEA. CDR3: CASSSTGGRVYEQYF. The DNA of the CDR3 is TGTGCCAGCAGCTCGACAGGGGGCCGCGTTTACGAGCAGTACTTC. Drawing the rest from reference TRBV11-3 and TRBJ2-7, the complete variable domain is EAGVVQSPRYKIIEKKQPVAFWCNPISGHNTLYWYLQNLGQGPELLIRYENEEAVDDSQLPKDRFSAERLKGVDSTLKIQPAELGDSAVYLCASSSTGGRVYEQYFGPGTRLTVT.

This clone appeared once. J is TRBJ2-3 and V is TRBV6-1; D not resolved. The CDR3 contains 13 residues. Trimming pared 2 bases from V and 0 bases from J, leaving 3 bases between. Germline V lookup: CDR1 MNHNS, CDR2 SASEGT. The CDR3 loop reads CASSELSTDTQYF. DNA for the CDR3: TGTGCCAGCAGTGAACTGAGCACAGATACGCAGTATTTT.

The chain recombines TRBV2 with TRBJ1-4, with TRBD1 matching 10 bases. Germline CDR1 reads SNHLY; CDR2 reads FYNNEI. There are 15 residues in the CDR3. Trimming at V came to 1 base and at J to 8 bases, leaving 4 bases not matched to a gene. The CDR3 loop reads CASSEGGTGAEKLFF. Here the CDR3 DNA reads TGTGCCAGCAGTGAAGGAGGGACAGGGGCCGAAAAACTGTTTTTT.

The CDR3: CASSLESRGEQYF. Here the CDR3 DNA reads TGTGCCAGCAGCTTAGAGTCCCGCGGCGAGCAGTACTTC. The chain carries TRBV11-2 and TRBJ2-7; no definite D call. CDR3 size: 13 residues. The V gene lost 0 bases and the J gene lost 6 bases, with 9 bases spanning the gap. In germline, CDR1 is SGHAT, CDR2 FQNNGV.

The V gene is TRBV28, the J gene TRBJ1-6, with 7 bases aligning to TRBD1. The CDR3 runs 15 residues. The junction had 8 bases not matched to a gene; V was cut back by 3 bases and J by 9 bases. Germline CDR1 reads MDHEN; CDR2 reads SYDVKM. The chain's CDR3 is CASSFSAGGGSPLHF. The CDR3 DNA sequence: TGTGCCAGCAGTTTTTCGGCAGGGGGTGGTTCACCCCTCCACTTT.

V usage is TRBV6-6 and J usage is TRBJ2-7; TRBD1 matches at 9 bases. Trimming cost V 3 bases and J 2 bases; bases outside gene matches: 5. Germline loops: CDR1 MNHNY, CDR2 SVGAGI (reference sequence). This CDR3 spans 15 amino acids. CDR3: CASSYPGQGTYEQYF. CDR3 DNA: TGTGCCAGCAGTTATCCGGGACAGGGAACCTACGAGCAGTACTTC.

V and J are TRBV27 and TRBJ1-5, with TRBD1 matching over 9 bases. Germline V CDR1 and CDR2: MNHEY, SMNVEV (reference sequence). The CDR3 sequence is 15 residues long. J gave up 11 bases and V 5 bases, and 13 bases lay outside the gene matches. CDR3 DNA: TGTGCCAGCAGTACGACAGGGGGAACATCAGCAGCCCAGCATTTT. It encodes CASSTTGGTSAAQHF.